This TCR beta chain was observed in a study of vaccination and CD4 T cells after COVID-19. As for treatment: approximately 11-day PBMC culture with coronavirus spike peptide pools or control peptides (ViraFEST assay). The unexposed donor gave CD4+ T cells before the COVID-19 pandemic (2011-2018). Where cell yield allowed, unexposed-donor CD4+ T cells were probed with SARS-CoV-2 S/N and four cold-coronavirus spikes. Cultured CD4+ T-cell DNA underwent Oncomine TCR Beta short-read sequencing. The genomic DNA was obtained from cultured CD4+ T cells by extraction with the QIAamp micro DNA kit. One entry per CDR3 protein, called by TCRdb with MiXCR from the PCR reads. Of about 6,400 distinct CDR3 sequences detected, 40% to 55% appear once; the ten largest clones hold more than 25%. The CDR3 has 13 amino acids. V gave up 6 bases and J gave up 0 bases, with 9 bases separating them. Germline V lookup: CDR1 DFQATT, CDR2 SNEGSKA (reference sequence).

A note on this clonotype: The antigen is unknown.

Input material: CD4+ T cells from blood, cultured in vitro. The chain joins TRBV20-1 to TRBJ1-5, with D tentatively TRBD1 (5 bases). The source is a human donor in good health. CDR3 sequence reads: CSARTGSNQPQHF. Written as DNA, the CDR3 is TGCAGTGCCAGAACAGGTAGCAATCAGCCCCAGCATTTT.